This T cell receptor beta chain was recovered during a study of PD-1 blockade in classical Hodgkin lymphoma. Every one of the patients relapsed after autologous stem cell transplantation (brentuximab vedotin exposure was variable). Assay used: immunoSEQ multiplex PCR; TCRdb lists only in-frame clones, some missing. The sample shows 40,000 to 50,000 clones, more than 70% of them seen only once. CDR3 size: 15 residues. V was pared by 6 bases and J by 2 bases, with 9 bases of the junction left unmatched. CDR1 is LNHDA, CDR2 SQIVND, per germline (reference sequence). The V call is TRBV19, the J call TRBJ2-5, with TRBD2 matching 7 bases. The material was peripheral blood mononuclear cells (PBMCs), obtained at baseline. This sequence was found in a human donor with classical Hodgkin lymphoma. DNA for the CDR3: TGTGCCAGTAGGCCGCGGGACTATGGACAAGAGACCCAGTACTTC. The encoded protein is CASRPRDYGQETQYF.